This T cell receptor beta chain is drawn from a study of cytomegalovirus exposure and HLA in healthy donors. Study-level findings and limits: Among CMV-associated TCR beta chains, most appeared HLA-restricted in a later analysis. Researchers reportedly found TCR beta sequences accurately predicted most subjects' HLA-A and HLA-B alleles. Highest at DRB1 and lowest at HLA-C, TCR association rates differed among HLA loci in a later analysis. Later on, a genetic analysis was performed. It linked a missense variant in DCLRE1C with V- and J-gene trimming of TCR beta.

Points on this clone: Its antigen is as yet unknown.

Germline lookup yields CDR1 SNHLY and CDR2 FYNNEI. Trimming took 9 bases from V and 4 from J, leaving 12 bases between them. CDR3 length: 12 amino acids. 13 Jbeta primers and 60 Vbeta primers were used for the PCR. Repertoires were generated with immunoSEQ multiplex PCR, while TCRdb's copy carries only in-frame clones and drops some. This repertoire shows hundreds of thousands of clones, approximately 90% found once; its top ten account for more than 2%. This chain joins TRBV2 and TRBJ1-2; possibly TRBD1 for D (6 bases). The source of this sequence is a woman between 18 and 30 years old in good health and CMV-seronegative. Sequencing was performed on PBMCs. The CDR3 DNA follows: TGTGCCAGACAGGGTTTTTCCTATGGCTACACCTTC. Translated: CARQGFSYGYTF.